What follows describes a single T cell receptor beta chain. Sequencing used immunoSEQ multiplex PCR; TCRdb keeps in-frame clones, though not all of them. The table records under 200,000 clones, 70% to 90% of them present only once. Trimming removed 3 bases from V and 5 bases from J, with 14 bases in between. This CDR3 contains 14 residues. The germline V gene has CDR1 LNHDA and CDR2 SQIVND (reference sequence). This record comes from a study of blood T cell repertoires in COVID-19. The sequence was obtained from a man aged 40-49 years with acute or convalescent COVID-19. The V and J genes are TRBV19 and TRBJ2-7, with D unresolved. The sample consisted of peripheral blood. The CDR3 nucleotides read TGTGCCAGTAGTATTATCCCCGCTGCGGACGAGCAGTACTTC. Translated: CASSIIPAADEQYF.